The clone carrying this T cell receptor (beta chain) occurred a few times. Via MiXCR, TCRdb re-called the RT-PCR reads, giving one row per CDR3 protein. The table records about 650,000 distinct CDR3 sequences, around 14% of them present only once. Trimming took off 0 bases at V and 0 bases at J, with 9 bases between the two ends. CDR3 length: 16 amino acids. Germline V gives CDR1 LNHNV, CDR2 YYDKDF (reference sequence). This entry is derived from a study of response to subunit inactivated influenza vaccine. This TCR derives from a man in his fifties who received an inactivated influenza vaccine. Specimen: PBMCs from blood, collected 11 to 12 days after vaccination. The chain recombines TRBV15 with TRBJ2-1; TRBD1 is a possible D gene (6 bases). The CDR3 nucleotides read TGTGCCACCAGCAGAGATCCAGGGGACTCCTACAATGAGCAGTTCTTC. It specifies CATSRDPGDSYNEQFF.